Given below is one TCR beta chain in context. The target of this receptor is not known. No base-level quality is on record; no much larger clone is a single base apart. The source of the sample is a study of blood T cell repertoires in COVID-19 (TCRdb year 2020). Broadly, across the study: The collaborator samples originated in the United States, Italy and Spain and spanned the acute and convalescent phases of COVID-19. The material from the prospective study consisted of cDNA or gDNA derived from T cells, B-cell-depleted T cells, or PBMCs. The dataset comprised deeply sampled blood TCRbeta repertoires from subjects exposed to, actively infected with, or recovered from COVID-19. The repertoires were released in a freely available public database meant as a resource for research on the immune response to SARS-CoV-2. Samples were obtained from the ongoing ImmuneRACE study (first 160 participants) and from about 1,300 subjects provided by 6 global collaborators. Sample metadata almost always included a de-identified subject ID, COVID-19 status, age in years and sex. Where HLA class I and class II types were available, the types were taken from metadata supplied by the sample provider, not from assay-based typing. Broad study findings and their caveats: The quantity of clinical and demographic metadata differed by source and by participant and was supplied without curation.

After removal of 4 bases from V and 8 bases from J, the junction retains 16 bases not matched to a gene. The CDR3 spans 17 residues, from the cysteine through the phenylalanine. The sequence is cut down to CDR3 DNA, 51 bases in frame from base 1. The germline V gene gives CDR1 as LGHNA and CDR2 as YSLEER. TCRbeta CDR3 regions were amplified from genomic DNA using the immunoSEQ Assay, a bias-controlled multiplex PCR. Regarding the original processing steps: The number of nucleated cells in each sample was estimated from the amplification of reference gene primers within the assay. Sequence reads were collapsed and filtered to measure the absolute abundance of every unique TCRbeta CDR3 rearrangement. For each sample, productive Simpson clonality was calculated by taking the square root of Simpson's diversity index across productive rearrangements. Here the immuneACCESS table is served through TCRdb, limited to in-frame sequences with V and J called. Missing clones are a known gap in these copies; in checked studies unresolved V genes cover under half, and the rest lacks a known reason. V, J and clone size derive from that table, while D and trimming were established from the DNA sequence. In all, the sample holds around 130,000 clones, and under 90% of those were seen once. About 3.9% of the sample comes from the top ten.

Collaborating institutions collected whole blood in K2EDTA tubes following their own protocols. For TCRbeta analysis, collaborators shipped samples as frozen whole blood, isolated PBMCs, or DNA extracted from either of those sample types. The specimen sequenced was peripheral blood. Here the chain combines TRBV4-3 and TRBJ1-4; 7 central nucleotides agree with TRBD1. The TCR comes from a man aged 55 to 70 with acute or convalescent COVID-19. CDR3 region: CASSRGQAEKWEEKLFF. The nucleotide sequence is TGCGCCAGCAGCCGAGGACAGGCCGAGAAATGGGAGGAAAAACTGTTTTTT.